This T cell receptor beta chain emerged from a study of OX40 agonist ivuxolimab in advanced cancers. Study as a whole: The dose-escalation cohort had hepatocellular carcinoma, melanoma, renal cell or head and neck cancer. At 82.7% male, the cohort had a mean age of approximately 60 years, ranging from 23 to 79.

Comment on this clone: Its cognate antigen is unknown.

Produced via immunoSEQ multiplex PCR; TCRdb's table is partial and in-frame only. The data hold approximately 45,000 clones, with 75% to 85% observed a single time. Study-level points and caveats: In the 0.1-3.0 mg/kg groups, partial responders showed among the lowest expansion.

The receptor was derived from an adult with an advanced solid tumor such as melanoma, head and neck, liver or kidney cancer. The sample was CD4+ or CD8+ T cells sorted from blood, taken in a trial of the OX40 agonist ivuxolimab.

CDR3 residues: CASSLRQGAIEQYF. CDR3 DNA: TGCGCCAGCAGCTTGAGGCAGGGGGCGATCGAGCAGTACTTC. The V call is TRBV5-1, the J call TRBJ2-7; 8 bases are a match to TRBD1. J gave up 6 bases and V 1 base, and 6 bases lay outside the gene matches. Germline CDR1 reads SGHRS; CDR2 reads YFSETQ. CDR3 size: 14 residues.